The 21 T cell receptor beta chains below come from one sample, sequenced in a study of blood T cell repertoires in COVID-19. Libraries were prepared by immunoSEQ multiplex PCR; TCRdb keeps only in-frame clonotypes and omits some of them. The data contain about 210,000 clones, approximately 90% of them singletons. Specimen: peripheral blood. Every receptor here comes from a woman in her thirties or forties with acute or convalescent COVID-19.

The chain links TRBV5-4 to TRBJ1-6, with a weak D call TRBD1 (5 bases). Trimming stripped 1 base from V and 4 bases from J, with 6 bases between. The CDR3 is 14 residues long. CDR1 and CDR2 (germline): SGHNT, YYREEE (reference sequence). CDR3 in DNA: TGTGCCAGCAGCTTGACAGGTTATAATTCACCCCTCCACTTT. Its translation: CASSLTGYNSPLHF. The whole variable domain, remainder taken from reference TRBV5-4 and TRBJ1-6, is ETGVTQSPTHLIKTRGQQVTLRCSSQSGHNTVSWYQQALGQGPQFIFQYYREEENGRGNFPPRFSGLQFPNYSSELNVNALELDDSALYLCASSLTGYNSPLHFGNGTRLTVT.

This chain uses TRBV12-5 with TRBJ2-4; 11 bases map to TRBD2. Unmatched junction bases numbered 12, after V lost 1 base and J lost 13 bases. Germline assignment: CDR1 LGHNT and CDR2 FRNRAP. This CDR3 contains 16 residues. As DNA, the CDR3 is TGTGCTAGTGGTTTGGGCCTGGGCCCGGGACTAGCGGACCAGTACTTC. It specifies CASGLGLGPGLADQYF. The whole variable domain, filled in from reference TRBV12-5 and TRBJ2-4, reads DARVTQTPRHKVTEMGQEVTMRCQPILGHNTVFWYRQTMMQGLELLAYFRNRAPLDDSGMPKDRFSAEMPDATLATLKIQPSEPRDSAVYFCASGLGLGPGLADQYFGAGTRLSVL.

V usage is TRBV15 and J usage is TRBJ2-7; possible D gene TRBD1, 5 bases. The V gene lost 5 bases and the J gene lost 2 bases, with 10 bases spanning the gap. The CDR3 length is 13 residues. Germline CDR1 is LNHNV and CDR2 is YYDKDF (reference sequence). This CDR3 is CATSLDTTYEQYV. The CDR3 region has the DNA TGTGCCACCAGCCTGGACACTACCTACGAGCAGTACGTC.

The rearrangement uses TRBV29-1 and TRBJ2-3; 8 bases are shared with TRBD2. V trimming: 3 bases; J trimming: 2 bases; junction bases outside the gene matches: 7. Germline CDR1 SQVTM, CDR2 ANQGSEA. The CDR3 covers 15 residues. Written as DNA, the CDR3 is TGCAGCGTTGATAGGGAGCGGGGGAACACAGATACGCAGTATTTT. Residues: CSVDRERGNTDTQYF.

This clone was seen at least ten times. In DNA, the CDR3 is TGCAGTGCTAGTACTCAGGGGACCTATGGCTACACCTTC. Translation gives CSASTQGTYGYTF. This chain uses TRBV20-1 with TRBJ1-2, with D possibly matching TRBD1 (6 bases). Germline CDR1 and CDR2: DFQATT and SNEGSKA (reference sequence). The CDR3 totals 13 residues. Trimming removed 3 bases from V and 4 bases from J, with 12 bases in between.

V usage is TRBV6-2 or TRBV6-3 and J usage is TRBJ1-5; D gene unclear. Looked up from germline, CDR1 is MNHEY and CDR2 is SVGEGT. V shed 2 bases and J shed 2 bases, with 10 bases lying between them. CDR3 length: 15 residues. The CDR3 DNA reads as TGTGCCAGCAGTTACGGGCGGGTCGGCAATCAGCCCCAGCATTTT. Translated: CASSYGRVGNQPQHF.

This clone is a singleton in its sample. V is TRBV25-1 and J is TRBJ1-4; the match to TRBD1 covers 8 bases. The CDR3 is made up of 15 amino acids. Unmatched junction bases numbered 6, after V lost 2 bases and J lost 7 bases. CDR1 and CDR2 from the germline V gene are MGHDK and SYGVNS. For the CDR3, the DNA is TGTGCCAGCAGTGAAGTCAGGGGGCTCGGTGAAAAACTGTTTTTT. It encodes CASSEVRGLGEKLFF.

The chain has TRBV10-2 and TRBJ1-1; 7 nucleotides agree with TRBD1. The CDR3 sequence is 18 residues long. Germline CDR1 and CDR2: WSHSY and SAAADI. With 3 bases clipped from V and 0 bases from J, the junction kept 13 bases outside the gene matches. This CDR3 is CASSDLPGTATLNTEAFF. In DNA, the CDR3 is TGCGCCAGCAGTGACCTACCCGGGACAGCGACCTTGAACACTGAAGCTTTCTTT.

This chain uses TRBV6-2 or TRBV6-3 with TRBJ1-1; TRBD1 agrees at 7 bases. The CDR3 loop spans 12 amino acids. CDR1 MNHEY and CDR2 SVGEGT come from the germline V gene. V dropped 2 bases and J dropped 11; count of bases not matched to a gene: 5. CDR3 DNA: TGTGCCAGCAGTTACGAGGGGGCGCGTGCTTTCTTT. It specifies CASSYEGARAFF.

The chain links TRBV3-1 (or the pseudogene TRBV3-2) to TRBJ1-6; D unclear. V shed 0 bases and J shed 6 bases, with 12 bases lying between them. This CDR3 is built from 16 residues. CDR1 LGHDT and CDR2 YNNKEL come from the germline V gene (reference sequence). The CDR3 reads CASSQDRGNGNSPLHF. The CDR3 DNA sequence: TGTGCCAGCAGCCAAGATCGGGGAAACGGTAATTCACCCCTCCACTTT.

In its sample, this clone was seen a few times. The chain employs TRBV7-8 and TRBJ1-5; D may be TRBD1 (6 bases). Germline loops: CDR1 SGHVS, CDR2 FQNEAQ. The V and J ends lost 3 bases and 6 bases respectively, with 21 bases between them. CDR3 length equals 17 residues. As DNA, the CDR3 is TGTGCCAGCAGCTTGGCCGGGGCAGGGGATGGGTTTCAGCCCCAGCATTTT. This translates into CASSLAGAGDGFQPQHF.

The chain links TRBV5-6 to TRBJ1-6; a possible D gene is TRBD1 (6 bases). The length of the CDR3 is 16 residues. The V gene's germline CDR1 is SGHDT and CDR2 YYEEEE. V shed 4 bases and J shed 15 bases, with 26 bases lying between them. CDR3 protein: CASSPRGQGPSLYLHF. For the CDR3, the DNA is TGTGCCAGCAGCCCTCGCGGTCAGGGGCCCTCTCTATACCTCCACTTT.

The genes are TRBV27 and TRBJ1-1; D remains ambiguous. The CDR3 has 15 residues. CDR1 is MNHEY and CDR2 is SMNVEV in the germline V gene (reference sequence). V lost 0 bases, J lost 5 bases, and 13 bases lay in between. The DNA for the CDR3 is TGTGCCAGCAGTTTATCCCCGGTGGCCAGGACTGAAGCTTTCTTT. It is translated as CASSLSPVARTEAFF.

The chain couples TRBV27 to TRBJ2-1, with 10 bases identical to TRBD2. The CDR3 covers 15 residues. Germline CDR1 and CDR2: MNHEY and SMNVEV (reference sequence). J gave up 6 bases and V 5 bases, and 7 bases lay outside the gene matches. The CDR3 bases are TGTGCCAGCAGTGTACCGGGACTAGCGTCCAATGAGCAGTTCTTC. Encoded protein: CASSVPGLASNEQFF.

This clone was seen a single time. The rearrangement uses TRBV6-5 and TRBJ1-6; 9 nucleotides match TRBD1. The CDR3 covers 14 residues. Trimming removed 6 bases from V and 7 bases from J; junction bases left unmatched: 4. The V gene's germline CDR1 is MNHEY and CDR2 SVGAGI. The CDR3 reads CASRRGTGNSPLHF. CDR3 bases: TGTGCCAGCAGACGCGGGACAGGGAATTCACCCCTCCACTTT.

The rearrangement joins TRBV5-1 to TRBJ1-3; 7 nucleotides align to TRBD1. The germline V gene encodes CDR1 SGHRS and CDR2 YFSETQ. The CDR3 length is 15 residues. V shed 4 bases, J shed 0 bases, and the junction held 4 bases outside the gene matches. CDR3: CASSEQGSSGNTIYF. As DNA, the CDR3 is TGCGCCAGCAGCGAACAGGGGAGCTCTGGAAACACCATATATTTT. Together with reference TRBV5-1 and TRBJ1-3, the CDR3 gives the full variable domain: KAGVTQTPRYLIKTRGQQVTLSCSPISGHRSVSWYQQTPGQGLQFLFEYFSETQRNKGNFPGRFSGRQFSNSRSEMNVSTLELGDSALYLCASSEQGSSGNTIYFGEGSWLTVV.

The chain uses TRBV7-6 and TRBJ1-1; the match to TRBD1 covers 7 bases. J gave up 3 bases and V 4 bases, and 8 bases lay outside the gene matches. The CDR3 spans 15 residues. The germline V gene encodes CDR1 SGHVS and CDR2 FNYEAQ. The CDR3 region is CASSSVQGGDTEAFF. CDR3 nucleotides: TGTGCCAGCAGCTCCGTTCAGGGGGGAGACACTGAAGCTTTCTTT.

The rearrangement uses TRBV9 and TRBJ1-1, with a possible D match to TRBD1 (5 bases). The CDR3 is 13 amino acids. Trimming removed 2 bases from V and 1 base from J, with 6 bases in between. Germline lookup yields CDR1 SGDLS and CDR2 YYNGEE. CDR3 DNA: TGTGCCAGCAGCGTGACAGCGAACACTGAAGCTTTCTTT. Translation: CASSVTANTEAFF.

This clone has only a few counts. The chain joins TRBV6-4 to TRBJ1-6; 8 nucleotides match TRBD1. This CDR3 is built from 15 residues. V dropped 3 bases and J dropped 5; count of bases not matched to a gene: 3. From germline, CDR1 is MRHNA and CDR2 SNTAGT. The CDR3 protein is CASSEGQGDNSPLHF. In DNA form, the CDR3 reads TGTGCCAGCAGTGAAGGACAGGGTGATAATTCACCCCTCCACTTT.

V usage is TRBV4-1 and J usage is TRBJ2-3; 8 positions agree with TRBD1. CDR3 length: 16 amino acids. Germline CDR1 is MGHRA and CDR2 is YSYEKL. V gave up 4 bases and J gave up 4 bases; unmatched junction bases: 10. CDR3 region: CASSPPTGQGADTQYF. The CDR3, as DNA: TGCGCCAGCAGCCCCCCCACCGGACAGGGTGCAGATACGCAGTATTTT.

The chain combines TRBV6-5 with TRBJ1-1, with TRBD1 matching 10 bases. Trimming took 5 bases from V and 5 from J; bases not matched to a gene: 5. Germline loops: CDR1 MNHEY, CDR2 SVGAGI. The CDR3 contains 14 residues. The CDR3 region has the DNA TGTGCCAGCAGTATGACAGGGGGCCGGACTGAAGCTTTCTTT. Translated: CASSMTGGRTEAFF.